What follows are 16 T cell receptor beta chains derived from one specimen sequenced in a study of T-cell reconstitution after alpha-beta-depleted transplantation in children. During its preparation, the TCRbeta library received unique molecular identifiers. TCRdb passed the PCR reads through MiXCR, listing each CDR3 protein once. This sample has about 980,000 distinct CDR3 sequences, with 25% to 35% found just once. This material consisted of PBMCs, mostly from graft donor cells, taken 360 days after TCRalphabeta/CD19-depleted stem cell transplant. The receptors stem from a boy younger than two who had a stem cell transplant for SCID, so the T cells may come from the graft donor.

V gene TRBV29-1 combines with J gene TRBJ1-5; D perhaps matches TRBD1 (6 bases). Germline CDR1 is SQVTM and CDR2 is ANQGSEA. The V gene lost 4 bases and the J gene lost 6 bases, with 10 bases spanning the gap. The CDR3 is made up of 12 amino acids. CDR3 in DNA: TGCAGCGTTGGGACAGCAGGTCAGCCCCAGCATTTT. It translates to CSVGTAGQPQHF.

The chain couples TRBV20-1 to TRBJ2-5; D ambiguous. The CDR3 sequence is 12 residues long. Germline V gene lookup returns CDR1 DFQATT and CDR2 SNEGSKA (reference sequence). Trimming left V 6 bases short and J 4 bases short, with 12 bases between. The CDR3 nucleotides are TGCAGTGCCACAACGGCCCGAGAGACCCAGTACTTC. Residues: CSATTARETQYF.

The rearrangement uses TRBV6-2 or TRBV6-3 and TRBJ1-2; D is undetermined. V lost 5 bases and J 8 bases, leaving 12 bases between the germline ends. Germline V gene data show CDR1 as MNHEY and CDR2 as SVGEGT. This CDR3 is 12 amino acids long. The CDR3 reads CASSPELEGYTF. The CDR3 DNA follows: TGTGCCAGCAGTCCGGAGCTGGAGGGCTACACCTTC.

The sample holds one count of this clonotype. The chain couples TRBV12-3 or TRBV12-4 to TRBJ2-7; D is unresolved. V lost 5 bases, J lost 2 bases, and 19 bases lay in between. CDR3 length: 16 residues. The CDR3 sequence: CASSTPFYSGPYEQYF. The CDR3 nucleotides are TGTGCCAGCAGTACCCCCTTTTACAGTGGCCCCTACGAGCAGTACTTC.

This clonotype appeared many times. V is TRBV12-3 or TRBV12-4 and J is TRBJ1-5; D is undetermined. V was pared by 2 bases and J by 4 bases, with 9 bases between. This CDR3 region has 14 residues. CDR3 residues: CASSLTTGNQPQHF. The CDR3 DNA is TGTGCCAGCAGTTTAACGACGGGGAATCAGCCCCAGCATTTT.

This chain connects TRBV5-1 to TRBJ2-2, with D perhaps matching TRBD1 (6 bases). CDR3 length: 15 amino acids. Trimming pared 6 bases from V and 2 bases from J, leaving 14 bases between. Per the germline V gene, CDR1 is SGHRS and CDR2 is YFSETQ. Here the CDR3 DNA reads TGCGCCAGCACCCTGGGGGCCGGCAACACCGGGGAGCTGTTTTTT. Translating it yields CASTLGAGNTGELFF.

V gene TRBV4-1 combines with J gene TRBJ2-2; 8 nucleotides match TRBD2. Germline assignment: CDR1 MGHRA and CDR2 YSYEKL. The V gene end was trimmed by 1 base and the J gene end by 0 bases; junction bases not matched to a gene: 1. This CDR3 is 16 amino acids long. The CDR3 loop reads CASSQVAGPNTGELFF. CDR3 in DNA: TGCGCCAGCAGCCAAGTAGCGGGACCGAACACCGGGGAGCTGTTTTTT.

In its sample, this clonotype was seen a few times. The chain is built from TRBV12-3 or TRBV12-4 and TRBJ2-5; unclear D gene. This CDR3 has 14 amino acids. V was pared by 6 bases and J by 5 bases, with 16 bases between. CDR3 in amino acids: CASSRDKSGETQYF. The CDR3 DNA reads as TGTGCCAGCAGCCGAGATAAGAGTGGGGAGACCCAGTACTTC.

The CDR3 spells CASSLDGGAREQYF. The CDR3 DNA reads TGTGCCAGCAGCTTAGATGGGGGAGCGAGGGAGCAGTACTTC. The chain joins TRBV11-2 to TRBJ2-7; D might be TRBD1 or TRBD2, each matching 5 bases. Germline V gene lookup returns CDR1 SGHAT and CDR2 FQNNGV. The CDR3 loop spans 14 amino acids. Trimming pared 0 bases from V and 7 bases from J, leaving 13 bases between.

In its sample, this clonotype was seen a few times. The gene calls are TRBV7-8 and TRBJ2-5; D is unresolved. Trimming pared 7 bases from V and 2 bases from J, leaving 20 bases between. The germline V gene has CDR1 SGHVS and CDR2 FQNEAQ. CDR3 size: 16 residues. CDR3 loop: CASIATLGANQETQYF. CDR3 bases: TGTGCCAGCATCGCAACGCTTGGAGCTAATCAAGAGACCCAGTACTTC. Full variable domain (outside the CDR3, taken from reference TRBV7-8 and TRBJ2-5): GAGVSQSPRYKVAKRGQDVALRCDPISGHVSLFWYQQALGQGPEFLTYFQNEAQLDKSGLPSDRFFAERPEGSVSTLKIQRTQQEDSAVYLCASIATLGANQETQYFGPGTRLLVL.

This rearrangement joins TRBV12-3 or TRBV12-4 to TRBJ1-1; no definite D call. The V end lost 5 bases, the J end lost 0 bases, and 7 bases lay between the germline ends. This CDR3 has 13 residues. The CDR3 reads CASSEMMNTEAFF. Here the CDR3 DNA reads TGTGCCAGCAGTGAGATGATGAACACTGAAGCTTTCTTT.

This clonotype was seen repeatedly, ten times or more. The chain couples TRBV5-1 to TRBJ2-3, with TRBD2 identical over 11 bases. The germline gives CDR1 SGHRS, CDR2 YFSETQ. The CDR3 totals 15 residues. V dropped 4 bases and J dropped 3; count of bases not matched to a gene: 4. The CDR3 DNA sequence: TGCGCCAGCAGCGTGACTAGCGGGGTTACAGATACGCAGTATTTT. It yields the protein CASSVTSGVTDTQYF. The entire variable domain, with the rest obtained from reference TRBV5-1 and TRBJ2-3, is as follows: KAGVTQTPRYLIKTRGQQVTLSCSPISGHRSVSWYQQTPGQGLQFLFEYFSETQRNKGNFPGRFSGRQFSNSRSEMNVSTLELGDSALYLCASSVTSGVTDTQYFGPGTRLTVL.

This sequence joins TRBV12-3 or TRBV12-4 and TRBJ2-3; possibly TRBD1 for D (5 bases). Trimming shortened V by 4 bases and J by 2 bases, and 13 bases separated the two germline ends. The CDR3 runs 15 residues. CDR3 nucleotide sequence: TGTGCCAGCAGTTCCGATGGGGCCCCCACAGATACGCAGTATTTT. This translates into CASSSDGAPTDTQYF.

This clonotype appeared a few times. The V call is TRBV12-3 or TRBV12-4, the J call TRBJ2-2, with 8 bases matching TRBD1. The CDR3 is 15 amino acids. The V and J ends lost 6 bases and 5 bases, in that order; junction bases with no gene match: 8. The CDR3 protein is CASRATGVITGELFF. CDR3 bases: TGTGCCAGCAGGGCGACAGGGGTCATAACCGGGGAGCTGTTTTTT.

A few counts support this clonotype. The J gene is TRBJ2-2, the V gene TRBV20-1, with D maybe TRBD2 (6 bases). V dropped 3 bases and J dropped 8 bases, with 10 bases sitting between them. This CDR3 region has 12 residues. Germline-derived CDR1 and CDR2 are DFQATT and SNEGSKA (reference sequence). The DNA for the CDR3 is TGCAGTGCTAGGGGGGGTGAGGGGGAGCTGTTTTTT. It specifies CSARGGEGELFF.

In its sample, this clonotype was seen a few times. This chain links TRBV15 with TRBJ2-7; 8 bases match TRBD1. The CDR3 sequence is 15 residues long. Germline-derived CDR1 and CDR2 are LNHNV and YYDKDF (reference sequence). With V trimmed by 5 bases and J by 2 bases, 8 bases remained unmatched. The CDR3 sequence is CATSLGTGRAYEQYF. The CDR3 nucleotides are TGTGCCACCAGCCTCGGGACAGGCCGAGCCTACGAGCAGTACTTC.